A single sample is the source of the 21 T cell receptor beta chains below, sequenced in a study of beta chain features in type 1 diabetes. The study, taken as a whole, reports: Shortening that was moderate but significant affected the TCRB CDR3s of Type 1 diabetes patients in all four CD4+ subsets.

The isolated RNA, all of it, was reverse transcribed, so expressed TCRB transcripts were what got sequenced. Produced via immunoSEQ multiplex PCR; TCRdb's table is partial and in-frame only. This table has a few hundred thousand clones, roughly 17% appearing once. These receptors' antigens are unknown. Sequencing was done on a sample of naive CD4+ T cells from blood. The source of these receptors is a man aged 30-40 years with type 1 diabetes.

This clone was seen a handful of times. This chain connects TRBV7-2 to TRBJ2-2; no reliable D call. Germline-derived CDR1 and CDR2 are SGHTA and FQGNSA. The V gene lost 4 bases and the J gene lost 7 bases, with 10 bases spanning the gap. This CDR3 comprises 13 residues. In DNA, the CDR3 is TGTGCCAGCAGCTCCTCTAGGGACGGGGAGCTGTTTTTT. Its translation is CASSSSRDGELFF. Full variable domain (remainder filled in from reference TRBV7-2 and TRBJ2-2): GAGVSQSPSNKVTEKGKDVELRCDPISGHTALYWYRQSLGQGLEFLIYFQGNSAPDKSGLPSDRFSAERTGGSVSTLTIQRTQQEDSAVYLCASSSSRDGELFFGEGSRLTVL.

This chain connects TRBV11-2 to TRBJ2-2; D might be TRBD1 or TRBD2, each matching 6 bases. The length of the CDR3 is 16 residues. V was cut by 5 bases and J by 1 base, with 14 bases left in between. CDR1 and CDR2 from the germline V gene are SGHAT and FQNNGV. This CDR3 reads CASSPRLGGNTGELFF. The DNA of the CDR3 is TGTGCCAGCAGCCCTAGACTAGGGGGGAACACCGGGGAGCTGTTTTTT.

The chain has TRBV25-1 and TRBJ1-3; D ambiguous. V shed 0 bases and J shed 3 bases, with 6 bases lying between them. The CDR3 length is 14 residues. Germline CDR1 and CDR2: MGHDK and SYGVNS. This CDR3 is CASSEYVDGNTIYF. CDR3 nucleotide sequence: TGTGCCAGCAGTGAATATGTCGATGGAAACACCATATATTTT.

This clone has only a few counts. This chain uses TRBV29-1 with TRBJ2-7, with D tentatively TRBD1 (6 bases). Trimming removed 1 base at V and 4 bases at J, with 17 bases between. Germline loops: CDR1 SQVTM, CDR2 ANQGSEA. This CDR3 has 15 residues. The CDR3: CSVEGFRRQGYEQYF. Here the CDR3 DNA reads TGCAGCGTTGAAGGCTTTAGGCGGCAGGGGTACGAGCAGTACTTC.

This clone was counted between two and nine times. The CDR3 reads CASSITSQPQHF. DNA for the CDR3: TGTGCCAGCAGCATAACGAGTCAGCCCCAGCATTTT. V is TRBV28 and J is TRBJ1-5; D gene unclear. The CDR3 sequence is 12 residues long. V was clipped by 6 bases and J by 6 bases, with 9 bases between them. Germline-derived CDR1 and CDR2 are MDHEN and SYDVKM.

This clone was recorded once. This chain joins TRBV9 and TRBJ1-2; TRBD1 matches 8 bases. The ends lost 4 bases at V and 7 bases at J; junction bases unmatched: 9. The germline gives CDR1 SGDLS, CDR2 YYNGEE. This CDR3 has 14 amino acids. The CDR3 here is CASSQGAGGLGYTF. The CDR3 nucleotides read TGTGCCAGCAGCCAGGGGGCAGGGGGCCTTGGCTACACCTTC.

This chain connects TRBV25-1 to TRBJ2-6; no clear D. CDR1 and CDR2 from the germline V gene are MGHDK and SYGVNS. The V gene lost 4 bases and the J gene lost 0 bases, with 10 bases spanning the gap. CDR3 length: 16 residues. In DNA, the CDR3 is TGTGCCAGCAGTGGTTCCGGAGACTCTGGGGCCAACGTCCTGACTTTC. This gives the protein CASSGSGDSGANVLTF.

Here the CDR3 DNA reads TGTGCCTGGAGTGTACCCTACAATGAGCAGTTCTTC. The encoded protein is CAWSVPYNEQFF. This chain links TRBV30 with TRBJ2-1; unclear D gene. Trimming took off 0 bases at V and 2 bases at J, with 2 bases between the two ends. Germline V CDR1 and CDR2: GTSNPN, SVGIG (reference sequence). The CDR3 sequence is 12 residues long.

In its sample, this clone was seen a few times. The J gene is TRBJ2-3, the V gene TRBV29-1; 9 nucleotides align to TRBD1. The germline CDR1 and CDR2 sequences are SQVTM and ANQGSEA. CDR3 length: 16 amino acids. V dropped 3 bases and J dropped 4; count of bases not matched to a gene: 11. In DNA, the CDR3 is TGCAGCGTTGACGGAACGGAGACAGGGGGATCAGATACGCAGTATTTT. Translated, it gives CSVDGTETGGSDTQYF.

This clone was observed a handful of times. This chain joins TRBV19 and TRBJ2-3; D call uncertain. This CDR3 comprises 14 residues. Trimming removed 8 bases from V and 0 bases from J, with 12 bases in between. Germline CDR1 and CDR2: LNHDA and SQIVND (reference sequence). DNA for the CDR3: TGTGCCAGTCGGTTACTCCACAGCACAGATACGCAGTATTTT. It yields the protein CASRLLHSTDTQYF.

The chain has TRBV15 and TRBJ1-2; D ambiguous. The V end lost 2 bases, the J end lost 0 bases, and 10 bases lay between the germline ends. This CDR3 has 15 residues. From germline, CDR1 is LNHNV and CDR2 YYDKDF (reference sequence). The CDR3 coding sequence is TGTGCCACCAGCAGAAGGGAGGGTTCTAACTATGGCTACACCTTC. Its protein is CATSRREGSNYGYTF.

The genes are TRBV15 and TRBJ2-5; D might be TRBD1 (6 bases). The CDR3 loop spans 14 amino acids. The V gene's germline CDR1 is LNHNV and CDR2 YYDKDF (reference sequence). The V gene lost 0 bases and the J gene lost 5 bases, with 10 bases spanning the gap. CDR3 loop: CATSRDSQGETQYF. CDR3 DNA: TGTGCCACCAGCAGAGATTCCCAGGGGGAGACCCAGTACTTC.

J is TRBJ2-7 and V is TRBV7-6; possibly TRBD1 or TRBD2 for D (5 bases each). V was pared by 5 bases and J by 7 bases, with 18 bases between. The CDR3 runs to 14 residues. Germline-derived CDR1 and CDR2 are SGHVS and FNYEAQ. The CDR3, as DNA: TGTGCCAGCAGCCCAGGGACCGGTCTGGGTGAGCAGTACTTC. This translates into CASSPGTGLGEQYF.

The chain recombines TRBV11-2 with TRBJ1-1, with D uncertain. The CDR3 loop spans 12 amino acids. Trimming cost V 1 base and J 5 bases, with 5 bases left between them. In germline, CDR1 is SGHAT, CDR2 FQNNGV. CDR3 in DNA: TGTGCCAGCAGCTTAGGATGGACTGAAGCTTTCTTT. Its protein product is CASSLGWTEAFF.

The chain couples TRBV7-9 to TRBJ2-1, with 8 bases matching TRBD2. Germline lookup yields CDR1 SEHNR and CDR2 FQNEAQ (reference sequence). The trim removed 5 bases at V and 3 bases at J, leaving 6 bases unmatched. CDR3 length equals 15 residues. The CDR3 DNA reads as TGTGCCAGCAGCCCCCCGGGACTAGTCTACAATGAGCAGTTCTTC. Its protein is CASSPPGLVYNEQFF.

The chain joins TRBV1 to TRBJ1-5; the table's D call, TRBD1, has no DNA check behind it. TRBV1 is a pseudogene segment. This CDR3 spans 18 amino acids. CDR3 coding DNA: TGCACCAGCAGCCAGATCCCGTTCAGGGTTCGCCCAGGGCAGCCCCAGCATTTT. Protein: CTSSQIPFRVRPGQPQHF.

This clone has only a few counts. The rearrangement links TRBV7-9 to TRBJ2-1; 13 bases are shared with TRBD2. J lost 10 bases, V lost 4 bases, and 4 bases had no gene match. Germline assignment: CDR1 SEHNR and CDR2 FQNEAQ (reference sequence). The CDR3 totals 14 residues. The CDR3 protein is CASSSGLAGEEQFF. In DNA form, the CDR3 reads TGTGCCAGCAGCTCCGGACTAGCGGGAGAAGAGCAGTTCTTC.

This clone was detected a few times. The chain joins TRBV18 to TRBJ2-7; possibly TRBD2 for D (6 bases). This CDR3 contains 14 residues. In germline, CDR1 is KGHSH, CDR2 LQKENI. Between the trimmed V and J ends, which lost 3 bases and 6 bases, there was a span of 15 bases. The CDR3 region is CASSPGQGGPEQYF. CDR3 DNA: TGTGCCAGCTCACCGGGGCAGGGAGGACCCGAGCAGTACTTC.

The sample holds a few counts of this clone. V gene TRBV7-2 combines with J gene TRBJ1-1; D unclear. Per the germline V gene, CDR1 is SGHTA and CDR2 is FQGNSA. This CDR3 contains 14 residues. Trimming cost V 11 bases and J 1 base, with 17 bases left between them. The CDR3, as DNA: TGTGCCTCACAGCTTGAAGCCCAGAACACTGAAGCTTTCTTT. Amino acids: CASQLEAQNTEAFF. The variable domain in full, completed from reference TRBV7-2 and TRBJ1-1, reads GAGVSQSPSNKVTEKGKDVELRCDPISGHTALYWYRQSLGQGLEFLIYFQGNSAPDKSGLPSDRFSAERTGGSVSTLTIQRTQQEDSAVYLCASQLEAQNTEAFFGQGTRLTVV.

In DNA form, the CDR3 reads TGTGCCAGCAGCTTACAGGGGTGGACAGATACGCAGTATTTT. It translates to CASSLQGWTDTQYF. This sequence joins TRBV7-2 and TRBJ2-3; D is perhaps TRBD1 (6 bases). The CDR3 has 14 amino acids. Germline assignment: CDR1 SGHTA and CDR2 FQGNSA. V gave up 2 bases and J gave up 3 bases, with 9 bases separating them. The whole variable domain, filled in from reference TRBV7-2 and TRBJ2-3, reads GAGVSQSPSNKVTEKGKDVELRCDPISGHTALYWYRQSLGQGLEFLIYFQGNSAPDKSGLPSDRFSAERTGGSVSTLTIQRTQQEDSAVYLCASSLQGWTDTQYFGPGTRLTVL.

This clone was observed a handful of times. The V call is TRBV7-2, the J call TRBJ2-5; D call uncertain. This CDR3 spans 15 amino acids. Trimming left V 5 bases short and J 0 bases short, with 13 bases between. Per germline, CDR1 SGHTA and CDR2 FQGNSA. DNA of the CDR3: TGTGCCAGCAGCCCAGCGCGAAATAACCAAGAGACCCAGTACTTC. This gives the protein CASSPARNNQETQYF.